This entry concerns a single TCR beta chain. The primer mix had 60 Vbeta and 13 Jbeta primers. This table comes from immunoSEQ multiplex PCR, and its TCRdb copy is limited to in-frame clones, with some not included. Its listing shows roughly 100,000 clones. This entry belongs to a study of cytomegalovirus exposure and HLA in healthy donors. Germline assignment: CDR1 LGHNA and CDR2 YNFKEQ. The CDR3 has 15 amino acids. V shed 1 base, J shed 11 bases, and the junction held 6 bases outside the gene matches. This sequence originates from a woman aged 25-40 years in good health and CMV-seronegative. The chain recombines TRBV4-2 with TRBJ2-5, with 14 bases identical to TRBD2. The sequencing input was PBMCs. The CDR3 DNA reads TGTGCCAGCAGCCAAGGGGGGACTAGCGGGAGTGAGCAGTACTTC. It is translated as CASSQGGTSGSEQYF.